Sequencing of this TCR beta chain was carried out in a study of identifying expanded T cells in peripheral blood. The CDR3 runs to 15 residues. Germline CDR1 reads MGHDK; CDR2 reads SYGVNS. With V trimmed by 6 bases and J by 3 bases, 6 bases remained unmatched. The protocol was immunoSEQ multiplex PCR, while the TCRdb copy is restricted to in-frame clones and leaves out a portion. The sample has roughly 130,000 clones; about 88% are singletons. The clonotype was recovered from a person aged 18 to 75 in good health. The specimen was blood. The rearrangement joins TRBV25-1 to TRBJ2-7, with 12 positions matching TRBD2. The CDR3 loop is CASRKTSGSNYEQYF. The CDR3 coding sequence is TGTGCCAGCAGGAAGACTAGCGGGAGTAACTACGAGCAGTACTTC.